The 16 T cell receptor beta chains below all came from one sample that was sequenced in a study of cytomegalovirus exposure and HLA in healthy donors. The PCR had 60 Vbeta and 13 Jbeta primers. Sequencing was performed with immunoSEQ multiplex PCR; in TCRdb, only in-frame clones are kept and a portion is missing. The sample carries approximately 61,000 clones, 55% to 80% recorded once. The material sequenced was PBMCs. The receptors were gathered from a woman aged 45-65 years in good health and CMV-seronegative.

This chain uses TRBV28 with TRBJ1-2; tentatively, D is TRBD1 (6 bases). Trimming left V 4 bases short and J 7 bases short, with 10 bases between. The length of the CDR3 is 12 residues. Germline V gene lookup returns CDR1 MDHEN and CDR2 SYDVKM. CDR3 in DNA: TGTGCCAGCAGTTACGCGGGGGCTGGCTACACCTTC. This codes for CASSYAGAGYTF.

This rearrangement joins TRBV28 to TRBJ1-6, with 9 bases matching TRBD1. V dropped 5 bases and J dropped 7; count of bases not matched to a gene: 12. The CDR3 has 17 amino acids. Per the germline V gene, CDR1 is MDHEN and CDR2 is SYDVKM. CDR3 sequence reads: CASSGSDDRGFNSPLHF. CDR3 nucleotide sequence: TGTGCCAGCAGTGGCTCCGACGACAGGGGGTTCAATTCACCCCTCCACTTT.

J is TRBJ1-2 and V is TRBV4-1; D remains unclear. This CDR3 is built from 14 residues. The germline V and J ends were trimmed by 1 base and 0 bases, with 6 bases remaining between them. Germline values: CDR1 MGHRA, CDR2 YSYEKL. CDR3 residues: CASSQVGANYGYTF. As DNA, the CDR3 is TGCGCCAGCAGCCAAGTTGGAGCTAACTATGGCTACACCTTC.

This clone was seen a handful of times. The genes are TRBV5-6 and TRBJ1-3; D gene unclear. Germline lookup yields CDR1 SGHDT and CDR2 YYEEEE. The CDR3 has 12 residues. V lost 3 bases and J lost 8, with 9 bases in between. The CDR3 nucleotides read TGTGCCAGCAGCTCTAACCCGGACACCATATATTTT. It is translated as CASSSNPDTIYF.

This sequence joins TRBV5-6 and TRBJ2-7, with 9 bases identical to TRBD2. The junction had 8 bases not matched to a gene; V was cut back by 4 bases and J by 3 bases. The CDR3 runs to 15 residues. CDR1 SGHDT and CDR2 YYEEEE come from the germline V gene. The DNA for the CDR3 is TGTGCCAGCAGCCCCGGGGCTAGCGGGATCTACGAGCAGTACTTC. Its protein product is CASSPGASGIYEQYF.

The chain links TRBV5-4 to TRBJ2-7; 9 bases align to TRBD1. The J segment lost 0 bases and the V segment lost 5 bases, leaving 6 bases of the junction unmatched. The CDR3 extends over 15 amino acids. Germline lookup yields CDR1 SGHNT and CDR2 YYREEE (reference sequence). CDR3 coding DNA: TGTGCCAGCAGTCGGACAGGGGTCGACTCCTACGAGCAGTACTTC. Amino acid sequence: CASSRTGVDSYEQYF.

CDR3 nucleotides: TGTGCCACCAAGGACAGAGGTAATGAAAAACTGTTTTTT. The encoded protein is CATKDRGNEKLFF. The chain links TRBV10-3 to TRBJ1-4, with D possibly matching TRBD1 (6 bases). V lost 10 bases, J lost 4 bases, and 13 bases lay in between. CDR1 is ENHRY and CDR2 is SYGVKD in the germline V gene. The length of the CDR3 is 13 residues.

The chain has TRBV28 and TRBJ1-2; TRBD1 matches at 8 bases. The trim removed 5 bases at V and 4 bases at J, leaving 9 bases unmatched. CDR3 size: 15 residues. From germline, CDR1 is MDHEN and CDR2 SYDVKM. The CDR3 here is CASSPGGASGYGYTF. The CDR3 DNA follows: TGTGCCAGCAGTCCAGGGGGCGCTTCTGGCTATGGCTACACCTTC.

The rearrangement uses TRBV4-3 and TRBJ2-5, with 9 bases identical to TRBD1. Germline values: CDR1 LGHNA, CDR2 YSLEER. V lost 2 bases to trimming and J lost 5 bases; unmatched junction nucleotides: 6. This CDR3 comprises 15 residues. The CDR3 nucleotides read TGCGCCAGCAGCCAACGGGACAGGGCGTTTGAGACCCAGTACTTC. Amino acids: CASSQRDRAFETQYF.

The chain carries TRBV25-1 and TRBJ2-1, with 7 positions matching TRBD2. The CDR3 length is 16 residues. Germline CDR1 and CDR2: MGHDK and SYGVNS. The V and J ends lost 7 bases and 4 bases, in that order; junction bases with no gene match: 13. CDR3 amino acids: CASIPQRGYLYNEQFF. The DNA of the CDR3 is TGTGCCAGCATCCCCCAGCGGGGATATTTGTACAATGAGCAGTTCTTC.

As to this clone: This sample also contains other DNA sequences that code for the same CDR3. The CDR3 sequence is CSGYRGSGNTIYF. In DNA, the CDR3 is TGCAGCGGGTACAGGGGCTCTGGAAACACCATATATTTT. This rearrangement joins TRBV29-1 to TRBJ1-3; TRBD1 matches at 7 bases. Germline CDR1 reads SQVTM; CDR2 reads ANQGSEA. V dropped 7 bases and J dropped 0; count of bases not matched to a gene: 3. The CDR3 totals 13 residues.

This rearrangement joins TRBV5-1 to TRBJ1-1; D ambiguous. The germline V gene has CDR1 SGHRS and CDR2 YFSETQ. CDR3 length equals 16 residues. Trimming left V 0 bases short and J 1 base short, with 13 bases between. The DNA for the CDR3 is TGCGCCAGCAGCTTGGGACACACAAAACAGAACACTGAAGCTTTCTTT. Amino acid sequence: CASSLGHTKQNTEAFF.

V is TRBV19 and J is TRBJ2-7; D remains unclear. Germline CDR1 reads LNHDA; CDR2 reads SQIVND (reference sequence). V was trimmed by 6 bases and J by 5 bases, leaving 14 bases between them. The CDR3 extends over 13 amino acids. In nucleotides, the CDR3 is TGTGCCAGTAGAAGAGGTGCCACAAACGAGCAGTACTTC. This sequence encodes CASRRGATNEQYF.

The genes are TRBV28 and TRBJ1-1; 8 bases map to TRBD1. Looked up from germline, CDR1 is MDHEN and CDR2 is SYDVKM. This CDR3 is 15 amino acids long. Trimming at V came to 5 bases and at J to 1 base, leaving 6 bases not matched to a gene. CDR3 residues: CASSPRTGRNTEAFF. In DNA form, the CDR3 reads TGTGCCAGCAGTCCCAGGACAGGGAGGAACACTGAAGCTTTCTTT.

V is TRBV11-3 and J is TRBJ1-1, with 8 bases identical to TRBD1. The junction had 18 bases not matched to a gene; V was cut back by 5 bases and J by 1 base. The CDR3 contains 19 residues. Germline-derived CDR1 and CDR2 are SGHNT and YENEEA. This CDR3 is CASSLEGAFRQGQNTEAFF. In DNA, the CDR3 is TGTGCCAGCAGCCTCGAAGGGGCCTTCCGACAGGGGCAGAACACTGAAGCTTTCTTT.

The V gene is TRBV5-4, the J gene TRBJ1-2, with D maybe TRBD1 (6 bases). Germline CDR1 is SGHNT and CDR2 is YYREEE (reference sequence). Trimming shortened V by 2 bases and J by 2 bases, and 7 bases separated the two germline ends. The length of the CDR3 is 13 residues. CDR3 DNA: TGTGCCAGCAGCTTCGACAGGAACTATGGCTACACCTTC. Its translation is CASSFDRNYGYTF.